These T cell receptor beta chains were read from a single sample in a study of shared clonotypes between healthy human individuals. TCRdb's table, derived via immunoSEQ multiplex PCR, lists solely in-frame clones and lacks some. The data contain millions of clones, approximately 92% of them singletons. Source material: naive CD4+ T cells sorted from blood. These receptors came from a man younger than 35 in good health. The CDR3 runs from the conserved cysteine through the conserved F or W. The D gene is left open where the match is weak. A clone size is listed for some rows: how often the clone was seen (once, few, many), or a class if it is expanded.

>15|.|TRBJ2-7|TRBV7-2|.
CASSPLRSLFYEQYF
TGTGCCAGCAGCCCGCTCCGCAGTTTGTTCTACGAGCAGTACTTC
>13|.|TRBJ1-2|TRBV28|.
CASSSRDSYGYTF
TGTGCCAGCAGTTCGAGGGATTCCTATGGCTACACCTTC
>15|.|TRBJ2-7|TRBV7-3|TRBD2
CASSSLSGGSYEQYF
TGTGCCAGCAGCTCCCTTAGCGGGGGGAGTTACGAGCAGTACTTC
>10|once|TRBJ1-6|TRBV20-1|.
CSAIGTPLHF
TGCAGTGCTATCGGGACACCCCTCCACTTT
>14|.|TRBJ2-2|TRBV9|.
CASSVDRYTGELFF
TGTGCCAGCAGCGTAGACCGGTACACCGGGGAGCTGTTTTTT
>14|.|TRBJ1-3|TRBV7-2|.
CASSLGGSGNTIYF
TGTGCCAGCAGCTTAGGCGGGAGTGGAAACACCATATATTTT
>16|.|TRBJ2-3|TRBV5-1|.
CASSLGGASGTDTQYF
TGCGCCAGCAGCTTGGGGGGGGCCTCCGGCACAGATACGCAGTATTTT
>12|.|TRBJ2-2|TRBV7-9|.
CASSFTAGELFF
TGTGCCAGCAGCTTTACCGCCGGGGAGCTGTTTTTT
>14|.|TRBJ2-1|TRBV7-3|TRBD2
CASSTSGGLNEQFF
TGTGCCAGCTCGACTAGCGGGGGGTTAAATGAGCAGTTCTTC
>14|.|TRBJ2-7|TRBV19|.
CASSMGPASYEQYF
TGTGCCAGTAGTATGGGTCCAGCGTCCTACGAGCAGTACTTC
>15|.|TRBJ1-1|TRBV9|.
CASSVGGTVGTEAFF
TGTGCCAGCAGCGTAGGAGGGACGGTGGGCACTGAAGCTTTCTTT
>15|.|TRBJ2-5|TRBV6-5|TRBD2
CATMPQRGGWETQYF
TGTGCCACCATGCCCCAGCGGGGGGGCTGGGAGACCCAGTACTTC
>17|.|TRBJ2-1|TRBV28|TRBD2
CATSVPSGGDLYNEQFF
TGTGCCACCTCAGTTCCCAGCGGGGGGGACCTCTACAATGAGCAGTTCTTC
>13|.|TRBJ2-7|TRBV19|.
CASSRTVSYEQYF
TGTGCCAGTAGTAGGACCGTCTCCTACGAGCAGTACTTC
>14|.|TRBJ1-2|TRBV6-6|.
CASLGSLANYGYTF
TGTGCCAGCCTAGGGTCTCTCGCTAACTATGGCTACACCTTC
>13|.|TRBJ1-4|TRBV18|TRBD1
CASSQGGNEKLFF
TGTGCCAGCTCCCAGGGGGGCAACGAAAAACTGTTTTTT
>16|once|TRBJ2-1|TRBV4-1|.
CASSQGGRNRDNEQFF
TGCGCCAGCAGCCAAGGAGGGCGGAACCGAGACAATGAGCAGTTCTTC
>15|once|TRBJ2-7|TRBV6-1|TRBD1
CASSAPGQGFNEQYF
TGTGCCAGCAGTGCCCCGGGACAGGGTTTCAACGAGCAGTACTTC
>13|.|TRBJ1-1|TRBV19|.
CASSPPVNTEAFF
TGTGCCAGTAGCCCACCGGTGAACACTGAAGCTTTCTTT
>15|.|TRBJ2-1|TRBV15|.
CATSRFRTEDNEQFF
TGTGCCACCAGCAGATTTAGGACAGAAGACAATGAGCAGTTCTTC